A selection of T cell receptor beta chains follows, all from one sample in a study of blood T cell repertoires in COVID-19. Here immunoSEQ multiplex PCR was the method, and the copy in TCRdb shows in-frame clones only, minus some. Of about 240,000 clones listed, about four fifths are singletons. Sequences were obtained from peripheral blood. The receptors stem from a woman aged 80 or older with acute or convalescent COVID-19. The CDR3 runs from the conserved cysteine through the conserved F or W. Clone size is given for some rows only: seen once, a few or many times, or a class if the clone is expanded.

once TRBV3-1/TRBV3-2 CASSQVGGDGGNTIYF
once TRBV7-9 CASSLRQGSYGYTF
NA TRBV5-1 CASSTTGSSTDTQYF
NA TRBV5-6 CASSLDPRGEAFF
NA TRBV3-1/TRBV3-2 CASSPYRGEQYF
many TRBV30 CAWSAGQPYNSPLHF
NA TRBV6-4 CASSDSYRANEQFF
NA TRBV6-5 CASNRIGAGELFF
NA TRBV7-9 CASSFAALDRDNQPQHF
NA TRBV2 CASSGQGNSPLHF
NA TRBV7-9 CASSLGAGTGEQFF
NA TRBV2 CASSDTGIDGETQYF
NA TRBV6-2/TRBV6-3 CASSPQLGEQFF
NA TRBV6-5 CASSYDRGRGGYTF
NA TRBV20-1 CSASWGQGRGNQPQHF
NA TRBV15 CATSRGPGQGGGDTQYF
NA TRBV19 CASSQSTYEQYF
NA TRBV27 CASSGTRQGQQYF
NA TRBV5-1 CASSPSQGAYNEQFF
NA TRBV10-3 CAIGTATGNTIYF
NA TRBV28 CASSFGTGGEKLFF
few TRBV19 CASSSRGVMTTNEKLFF